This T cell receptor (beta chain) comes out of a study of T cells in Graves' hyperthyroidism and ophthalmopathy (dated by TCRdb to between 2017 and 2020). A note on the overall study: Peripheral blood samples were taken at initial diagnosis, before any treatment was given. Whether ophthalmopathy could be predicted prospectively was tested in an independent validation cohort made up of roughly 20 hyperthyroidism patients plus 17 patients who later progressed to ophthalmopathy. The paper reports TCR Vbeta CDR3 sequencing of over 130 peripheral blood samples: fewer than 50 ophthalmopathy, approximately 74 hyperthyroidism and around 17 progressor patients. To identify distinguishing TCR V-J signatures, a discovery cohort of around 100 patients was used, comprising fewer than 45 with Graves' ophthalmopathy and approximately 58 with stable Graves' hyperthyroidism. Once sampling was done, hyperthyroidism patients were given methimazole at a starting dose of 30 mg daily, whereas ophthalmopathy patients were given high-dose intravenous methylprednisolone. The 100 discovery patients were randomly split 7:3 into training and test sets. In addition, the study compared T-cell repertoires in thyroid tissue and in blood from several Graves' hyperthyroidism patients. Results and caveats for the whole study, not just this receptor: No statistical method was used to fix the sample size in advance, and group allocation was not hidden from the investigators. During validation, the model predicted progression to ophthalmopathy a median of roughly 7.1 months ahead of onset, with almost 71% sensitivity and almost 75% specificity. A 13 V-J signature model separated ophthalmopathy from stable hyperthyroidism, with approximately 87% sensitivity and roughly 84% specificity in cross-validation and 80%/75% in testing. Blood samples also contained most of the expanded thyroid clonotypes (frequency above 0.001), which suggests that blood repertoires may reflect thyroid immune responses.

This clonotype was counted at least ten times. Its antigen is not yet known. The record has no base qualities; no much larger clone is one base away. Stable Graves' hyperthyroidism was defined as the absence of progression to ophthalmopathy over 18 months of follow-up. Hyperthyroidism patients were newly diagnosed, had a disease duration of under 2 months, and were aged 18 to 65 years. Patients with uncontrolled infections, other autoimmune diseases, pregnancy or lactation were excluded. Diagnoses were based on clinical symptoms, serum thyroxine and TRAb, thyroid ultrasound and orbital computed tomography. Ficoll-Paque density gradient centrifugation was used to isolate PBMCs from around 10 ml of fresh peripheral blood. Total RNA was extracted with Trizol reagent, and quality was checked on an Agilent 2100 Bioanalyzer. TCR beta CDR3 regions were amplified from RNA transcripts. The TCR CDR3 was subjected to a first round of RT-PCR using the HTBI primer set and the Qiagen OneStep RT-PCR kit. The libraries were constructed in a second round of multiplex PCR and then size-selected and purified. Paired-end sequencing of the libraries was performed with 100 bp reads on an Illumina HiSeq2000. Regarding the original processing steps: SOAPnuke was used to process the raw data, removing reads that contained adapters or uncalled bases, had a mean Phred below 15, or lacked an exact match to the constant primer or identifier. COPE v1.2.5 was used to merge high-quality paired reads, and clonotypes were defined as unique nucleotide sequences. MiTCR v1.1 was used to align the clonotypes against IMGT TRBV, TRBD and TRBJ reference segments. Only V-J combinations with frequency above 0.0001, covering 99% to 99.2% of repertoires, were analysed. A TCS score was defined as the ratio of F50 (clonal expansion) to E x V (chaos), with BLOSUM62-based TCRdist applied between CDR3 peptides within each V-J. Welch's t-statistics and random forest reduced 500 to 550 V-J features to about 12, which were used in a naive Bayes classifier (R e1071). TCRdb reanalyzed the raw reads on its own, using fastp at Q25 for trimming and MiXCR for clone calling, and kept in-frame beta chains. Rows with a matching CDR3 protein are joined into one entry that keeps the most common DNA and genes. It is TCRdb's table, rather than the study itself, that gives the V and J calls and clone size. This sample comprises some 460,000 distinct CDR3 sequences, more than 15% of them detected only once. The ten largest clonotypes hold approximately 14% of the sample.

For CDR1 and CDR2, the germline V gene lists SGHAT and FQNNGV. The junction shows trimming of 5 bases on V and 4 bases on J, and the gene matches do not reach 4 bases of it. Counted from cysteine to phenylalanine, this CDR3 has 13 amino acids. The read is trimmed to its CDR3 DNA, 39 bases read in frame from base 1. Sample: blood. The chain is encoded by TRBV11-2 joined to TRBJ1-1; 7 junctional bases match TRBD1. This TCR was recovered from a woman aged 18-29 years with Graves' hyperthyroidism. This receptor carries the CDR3 CASSLGTATEAFF. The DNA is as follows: TGTGCCAGCAGCCTGGGGACAGCCACTGAAGCTTTCTTT.